Included here is one T cell receptor beta chain sequence, with context. What antigen it recognizes has not been identified. One base away there is no much larger clone; base qualities are not given. This sample was included in a study of immune reconstitution after stem cell transplant in scleroderma (TCRdb year 2017). The library was produced with RT-PCR. Sequencer: Illumina MiSeq. The public reads were run again by TCRdb, first through fastp at Q25 and then through MiXCR, and only productive beta chains were kept. Rows are unified per CDR3 protein, each entry keeping the most common DNA and genes. This sample gives some 3,500 distinct CDR3 sequences in total; 4.5% to 7% of them show up just once. The biggest ten clones account for less than 20% of the sample. Its CDR3 holds 15 amino acids, cysteine through phenylalanine. Just the 45-base CDR3 DNA is kept, in frame starting at base 1. CDR1 and CDR2 are read off the germline V gene as MDHEN and SYDVKM. Here V drops 4 bases and J drops 1 base, and the junction holds 4 bases not matched to any gene.

The sequence was obtained from a female donor with systemic sclerosis. This material was obtained before or after autologous hematopoietic stem cell transplantation (not recorded which). The chain uses TRBV28 and TRBJ2-5, with 9 junctional bases fitting TRBD1. The nucleotide sequence is TGTGCCAGCAGTTCGACAGGGGGTCGCCAAGAGACCCAGTACTTC. Its protein is CASSSTGGRQETQYF.